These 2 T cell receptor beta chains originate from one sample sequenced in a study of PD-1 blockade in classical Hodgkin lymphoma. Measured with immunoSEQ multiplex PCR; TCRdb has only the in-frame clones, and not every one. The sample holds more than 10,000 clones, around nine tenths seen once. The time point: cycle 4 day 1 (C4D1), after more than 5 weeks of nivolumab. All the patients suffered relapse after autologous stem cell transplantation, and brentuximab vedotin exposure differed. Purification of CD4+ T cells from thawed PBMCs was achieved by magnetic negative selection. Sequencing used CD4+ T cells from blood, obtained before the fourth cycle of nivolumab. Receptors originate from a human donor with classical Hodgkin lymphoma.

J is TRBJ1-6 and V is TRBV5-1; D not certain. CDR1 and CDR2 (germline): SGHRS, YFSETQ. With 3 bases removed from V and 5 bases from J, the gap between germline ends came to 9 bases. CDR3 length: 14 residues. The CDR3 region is CASSSWGNNSPLHF. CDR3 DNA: TGCGCCAGCAGCTCATGGGGTAATAATTCACCCCTCCACTTT.

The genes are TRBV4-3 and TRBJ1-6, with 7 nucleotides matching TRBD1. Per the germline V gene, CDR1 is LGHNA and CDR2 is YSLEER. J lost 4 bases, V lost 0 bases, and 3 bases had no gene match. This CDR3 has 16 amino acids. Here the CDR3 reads CASSQDQTGYNSPLHF. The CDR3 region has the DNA TGCGCCAGCAGCCAAGACCAGACAGGGTATAATTCACCCCTCCACTTT.